Below, one T cell receptor beta chain is given with its context. The CDR3 has 15 residues. V lost 1 base, J lost 0 bases, and 8 bases lay in between. Germline CDR1 SGHVS, CDR2 FNYEAQ. The data were produced by immunoSEQ multiplex PCR, yet TCRdb's version contains in-frame clones alone and is incomplete. Altogether around 40,000 clones are present, roughly 86% being singletons, with the ten largest covering 0.3% to 0.4%. These data belong to a study of OX40 agonist ivuxolimab in advanced cancers. Sequences were derived from CD4+ or CD8+ T cells sorted from blood, sampled in a trial of the OX40 agonist ivuxolimab. This clonotype was obtained from an adult with an advanced solid tumor such as melanoma, head and neck, liver or kidney cancer. The chain links TRBV7-6 to TRBJ2-3; unclear D gene. CDR3 sequence (DNA): TGTGCCAGCAGCTTAGGAAATCCAAGCACAGATACGCAGTATTTT. It is translated as CASSLGNPSTDTQYF.